This T cell receptor beta chain was obtained from a study of T cell repertoires in cytomegalovirus infection. Broader study findings: In two of eight donors, the top clonotype was HLA-C-restricted CMV-specific.

Germline V CDR1 and CDR2: SQVTM, ANQGSEA. Trimming took off 4 bases at V and 0 bases at J, with 10 bases between the two ends. The CDR3 is 14 amino acids. TCRdb re-called the reads through MiXCR, storing one row per CDR3 protein. The sample holds roughly 990,000 distinct CDR3 sequences, roughly 30% seen once. With respect to this clonotype: The antigen is not known.

The rearrangement joins TRBV29-1 to TRBJ2-1; D possibly corresponds to TRBD1 (5 bases). The clonotype comes from a human donor in good health (CMV status not recorded). Some clones in this sample may be carry-over from other donors' samples. The sample in question was cultured CD8+ T cells from PBMCs, obtained from culture after CMV antigen stimulation. DNA of the CDR3: TGCAGCGTTGGGGGCCGGAGCTCCTACAATGAGCAGTTCTTC. Translation gives CSVGGRSSYNEQFF.